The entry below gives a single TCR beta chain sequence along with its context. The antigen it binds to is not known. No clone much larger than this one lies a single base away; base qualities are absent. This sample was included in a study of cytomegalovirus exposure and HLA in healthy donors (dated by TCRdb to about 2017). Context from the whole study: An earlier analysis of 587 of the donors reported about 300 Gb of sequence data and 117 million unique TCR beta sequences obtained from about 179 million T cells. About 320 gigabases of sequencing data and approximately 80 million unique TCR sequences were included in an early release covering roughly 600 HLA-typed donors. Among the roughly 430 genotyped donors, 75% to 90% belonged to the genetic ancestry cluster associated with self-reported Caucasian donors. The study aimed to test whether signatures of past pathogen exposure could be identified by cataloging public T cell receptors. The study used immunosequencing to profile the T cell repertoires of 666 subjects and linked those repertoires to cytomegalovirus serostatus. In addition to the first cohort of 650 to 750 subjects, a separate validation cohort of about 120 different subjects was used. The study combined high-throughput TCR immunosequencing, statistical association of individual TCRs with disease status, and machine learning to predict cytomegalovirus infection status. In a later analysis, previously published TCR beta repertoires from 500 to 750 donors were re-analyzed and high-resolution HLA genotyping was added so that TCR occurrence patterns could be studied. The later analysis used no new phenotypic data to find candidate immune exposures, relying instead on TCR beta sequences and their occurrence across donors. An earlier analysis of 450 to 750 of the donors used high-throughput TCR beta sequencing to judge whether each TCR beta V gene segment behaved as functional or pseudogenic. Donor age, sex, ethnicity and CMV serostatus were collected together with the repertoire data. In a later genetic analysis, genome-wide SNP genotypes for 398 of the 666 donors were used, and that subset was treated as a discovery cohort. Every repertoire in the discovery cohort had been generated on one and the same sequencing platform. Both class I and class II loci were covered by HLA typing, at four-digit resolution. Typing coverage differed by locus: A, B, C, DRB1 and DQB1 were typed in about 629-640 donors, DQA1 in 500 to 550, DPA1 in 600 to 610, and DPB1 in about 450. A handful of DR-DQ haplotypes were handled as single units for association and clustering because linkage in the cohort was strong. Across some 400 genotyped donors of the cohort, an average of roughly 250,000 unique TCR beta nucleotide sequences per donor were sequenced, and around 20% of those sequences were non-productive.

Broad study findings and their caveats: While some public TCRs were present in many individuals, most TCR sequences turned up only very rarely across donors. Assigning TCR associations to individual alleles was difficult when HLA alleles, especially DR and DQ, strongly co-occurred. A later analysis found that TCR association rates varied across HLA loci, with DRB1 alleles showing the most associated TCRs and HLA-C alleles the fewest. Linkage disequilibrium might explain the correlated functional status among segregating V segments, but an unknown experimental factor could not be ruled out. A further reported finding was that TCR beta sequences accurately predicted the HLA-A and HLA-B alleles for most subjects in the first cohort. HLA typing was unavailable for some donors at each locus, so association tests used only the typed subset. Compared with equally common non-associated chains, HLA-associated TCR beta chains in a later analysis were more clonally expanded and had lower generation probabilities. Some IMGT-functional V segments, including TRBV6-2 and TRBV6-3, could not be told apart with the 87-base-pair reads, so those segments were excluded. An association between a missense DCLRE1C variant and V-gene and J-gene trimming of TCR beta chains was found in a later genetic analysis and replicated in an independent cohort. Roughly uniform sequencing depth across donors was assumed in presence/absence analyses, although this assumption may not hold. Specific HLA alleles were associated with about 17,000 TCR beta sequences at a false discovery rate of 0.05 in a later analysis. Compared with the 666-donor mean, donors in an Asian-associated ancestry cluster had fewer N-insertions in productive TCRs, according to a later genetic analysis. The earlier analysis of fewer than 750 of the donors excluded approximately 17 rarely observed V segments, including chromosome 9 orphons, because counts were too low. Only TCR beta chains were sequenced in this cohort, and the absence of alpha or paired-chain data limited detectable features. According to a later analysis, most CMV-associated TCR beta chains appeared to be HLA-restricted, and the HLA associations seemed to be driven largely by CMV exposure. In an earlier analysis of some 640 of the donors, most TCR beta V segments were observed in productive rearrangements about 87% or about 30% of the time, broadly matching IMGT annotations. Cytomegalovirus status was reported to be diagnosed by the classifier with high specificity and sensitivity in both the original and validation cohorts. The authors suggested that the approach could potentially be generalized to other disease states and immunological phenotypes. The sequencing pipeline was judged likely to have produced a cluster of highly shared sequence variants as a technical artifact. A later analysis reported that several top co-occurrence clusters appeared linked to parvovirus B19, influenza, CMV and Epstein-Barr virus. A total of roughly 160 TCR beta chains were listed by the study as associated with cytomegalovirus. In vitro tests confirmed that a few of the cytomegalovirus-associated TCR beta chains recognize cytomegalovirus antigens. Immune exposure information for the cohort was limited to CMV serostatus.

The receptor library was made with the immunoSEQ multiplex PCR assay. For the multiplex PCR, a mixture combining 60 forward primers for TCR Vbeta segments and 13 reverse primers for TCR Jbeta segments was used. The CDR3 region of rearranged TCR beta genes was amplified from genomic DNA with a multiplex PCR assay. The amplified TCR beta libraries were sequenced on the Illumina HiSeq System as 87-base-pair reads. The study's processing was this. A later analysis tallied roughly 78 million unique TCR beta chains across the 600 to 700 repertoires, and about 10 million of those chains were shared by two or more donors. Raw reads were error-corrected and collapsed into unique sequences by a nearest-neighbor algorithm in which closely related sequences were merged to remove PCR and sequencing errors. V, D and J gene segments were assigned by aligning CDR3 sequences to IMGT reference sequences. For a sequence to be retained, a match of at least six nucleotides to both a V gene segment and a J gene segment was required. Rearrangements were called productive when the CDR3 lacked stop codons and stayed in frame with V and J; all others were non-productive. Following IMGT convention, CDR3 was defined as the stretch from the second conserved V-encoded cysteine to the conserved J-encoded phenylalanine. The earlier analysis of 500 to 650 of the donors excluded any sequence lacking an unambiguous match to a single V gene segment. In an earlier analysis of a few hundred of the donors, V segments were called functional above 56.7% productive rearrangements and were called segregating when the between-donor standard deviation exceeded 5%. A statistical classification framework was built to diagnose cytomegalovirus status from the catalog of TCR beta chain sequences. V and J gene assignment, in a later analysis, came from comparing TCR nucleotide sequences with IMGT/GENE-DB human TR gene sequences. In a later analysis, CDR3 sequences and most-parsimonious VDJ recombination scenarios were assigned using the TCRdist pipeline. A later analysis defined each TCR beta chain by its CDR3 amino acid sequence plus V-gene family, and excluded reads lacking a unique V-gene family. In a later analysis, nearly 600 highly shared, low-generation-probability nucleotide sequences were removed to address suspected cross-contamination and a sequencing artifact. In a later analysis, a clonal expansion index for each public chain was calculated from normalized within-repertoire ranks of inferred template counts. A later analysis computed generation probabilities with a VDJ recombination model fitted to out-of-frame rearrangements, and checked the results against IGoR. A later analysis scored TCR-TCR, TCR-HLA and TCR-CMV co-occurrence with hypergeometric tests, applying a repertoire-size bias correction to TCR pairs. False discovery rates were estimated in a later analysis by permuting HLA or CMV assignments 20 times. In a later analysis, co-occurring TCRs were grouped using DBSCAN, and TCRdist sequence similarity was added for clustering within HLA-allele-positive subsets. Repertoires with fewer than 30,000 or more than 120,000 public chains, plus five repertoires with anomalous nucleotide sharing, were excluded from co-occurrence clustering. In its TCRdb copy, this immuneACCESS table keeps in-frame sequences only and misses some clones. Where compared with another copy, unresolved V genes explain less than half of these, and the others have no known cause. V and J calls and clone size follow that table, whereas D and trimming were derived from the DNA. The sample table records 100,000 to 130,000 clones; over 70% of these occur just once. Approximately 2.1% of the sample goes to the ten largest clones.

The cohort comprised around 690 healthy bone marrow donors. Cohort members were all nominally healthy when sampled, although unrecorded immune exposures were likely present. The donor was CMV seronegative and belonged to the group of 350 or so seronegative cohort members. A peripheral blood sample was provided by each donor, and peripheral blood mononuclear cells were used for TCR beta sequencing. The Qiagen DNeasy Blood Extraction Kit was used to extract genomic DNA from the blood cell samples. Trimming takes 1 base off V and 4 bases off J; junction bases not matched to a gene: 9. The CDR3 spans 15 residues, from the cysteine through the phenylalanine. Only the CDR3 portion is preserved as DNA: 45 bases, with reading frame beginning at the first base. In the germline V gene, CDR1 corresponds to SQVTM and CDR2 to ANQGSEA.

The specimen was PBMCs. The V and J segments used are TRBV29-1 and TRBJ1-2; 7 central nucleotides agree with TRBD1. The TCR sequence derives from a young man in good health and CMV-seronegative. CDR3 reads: CSVEGDRQGAYGYTF. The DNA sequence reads TGCAGCGTTGAAGGAGACCGACAGGGAGCCTATGGCTACACCTTC.